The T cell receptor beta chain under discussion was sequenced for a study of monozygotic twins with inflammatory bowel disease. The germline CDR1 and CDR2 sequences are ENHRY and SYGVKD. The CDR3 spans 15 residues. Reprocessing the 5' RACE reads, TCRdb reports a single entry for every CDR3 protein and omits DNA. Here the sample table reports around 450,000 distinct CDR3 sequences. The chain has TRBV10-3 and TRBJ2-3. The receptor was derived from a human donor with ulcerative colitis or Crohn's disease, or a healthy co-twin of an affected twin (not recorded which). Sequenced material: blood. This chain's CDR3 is CAISESRQGTDTQYF.